One and the same sample provided the 31 T cell receptor beta chains below, sequenced in a study of blood T cell repertoires in COVID-19. The table came from immunoSEQ multiplex PCR; TCRdb's copy has only in-frame clones and leaves some out. The sample carries roughly 380,000 clones, 81% recorded once. Sequenced: peripheral blood. These receptors all come from a human donor with acute or convalescent COVID-19. The donor label of this sample is uncertain.

The chain uses TRBV28 and TRBJ1-2; TRBD1 matches at 8 bases. Trimming cost V 6 bases and J 8 bases; bases outside gene matches: 17. The length of the CDR3 is 16 residues. Germline loops: CDR1 MDHEN, CDR2 SYDVKM. The DNA for the CDR3 is TGTGCCAGCAGCCGAGGGACAGGTGGTCCGGGTGGCGGCTACACCTTC. Amino acids: CASSRGTGGPGGGYTF.

V gene TRBV5-1 combines with J gene TRBJ2-7, with TRBD2 identical over 11 bases. CDR3 size: 15 residues. After removal of 5 bases from V and 4 bases from J, the junction contained 8 bases not matched to a gene. Germline V gene sequence: CDR1 SGHRS, CDR2 YFSETQ. CDR3 coding DNA: TGCGCCAGCAGGGATACGCCTAGCGGGAGGTACGAGCAGTACTTC. Amino acids: CASRDTPSGRYEQYF.

This clone appeared once. The rearrangement uses TRBV7-9 and TRBJ1-2; 7 bases fit TRBD1. With 1 base clipped from V and 0 bases from J, the junction kept 11 bases outside the gene matches. Germline V gives CDR1 SEHNR, CDR2 FQNEAQ (reference sequence). This CDR3 region has 18 residues. This CDR3 reads CASSLESRQGKTNYGYTF. In DNA, the CDR3 is TGTGCCAGCAGCTTAGAGAGCAGACAGGGCAAAACTAACTATGGCTACACCTTC.

The CDR3 sequence: CAWSHRQTTDTQYF. CDR3 DNA sequence: TGTGCCTGGAGTCACAGGCAAACCACAGATACGCAGTATTTT. The chain recombines TRBV30 with TRBJ2-3; D is perhaps TRBD1 (5 bases). The germline CDR1 and CDR2 sequences are GTSNPN and SVGIG (reference sequence). V lost 2 bases to trimming and J lost 2 bases, with 11 bases between them. There are 14 residues in the CDR3.

This chain uses TRBV3-1 (or the pseudogene TRBV3-2) with TRBJ2-7; TRBD2 matches at 10 bases. This CDR3 spans 15 amino acids. Unmatched junction bases numbered 6, after V lost 4 bases and J lost 3 bases. Germline values: CDR1 LGHDT, CDR2 YNNKEL (reference sequence). The CDR3 is CASSLLAGVGYEQYF. The CDR3 DNA reads as TGTGCCAGCAGCCTTCTAGCGGGAGTCGGCTACGAGCAGTACTTC.

This chain joins TRBV9 and TRBJ1-2; 9 bases map to TRBD1. From germline, CDR1 is SGDLS and CDR2 YYNGEE. The CDR3 has 15 residues. Trimming took 4 bases from V and 5 from J; bases not matched to a gene: 9. This chain's CDR3 is CASSPTGGRAYGYTF. Written as DNA, the CDR3 is TGTGCCAGCAGCCCTACAGGGGGCAGGGCTTATGGCTACACCTTC.

J is TRBJ1-6 and V is TRBV4-1, with 9 positions matching TRBD1. The germline V gene encodes CDR1 MGHRA and CDR2 YSYEKL. The CDR3 loop spans 15 amino acids. V gave up 4 bases and J gave up 10 bases; unmatched junction bases: 8. CDR3: CASSLWTGVASPLHF. The CDR3 nucleotides read TGCGCCAGCAGCCTTTGGACAGGGGTAGCATCACCCCTCCACTTT.

The chain joins TRBV28 to TRBJ2-1; D call uncertain. In germline, CDR1 is MDHEN, CDR2 SYDVKM. The CDR3 length is 13 residues. V was shortened by 1 base and J by 6 bases, with 7 bases between the two germline ends. CDR3 sequence (DNA): TGTGCCAGCAGTTTATATTCCGGCAATGAGCAGTTCTTC. Protein: CASSLYSGNEQFF.

The chain has TRBV19 and TRBJ2-4, with TRBD2 matching 7 bases. The CDR3 runs to 17 residues. The J segment lost 4 bases and the V segment lost 3 bases, leaving 12 bases of the junction unmatched. Looked up from germline, CDR1 is LNHDA and CDR2 is SQIVND (reference sequence). The CDR3 reads CASSIPMGGVGKNIQYF. The CDR3 coding sequence is TGTGCCAGTAGTATCCCCATGGGGGGGGTAGGGAAAAACATTCAGTACTTC.

The chain links TRBV2 to TRBJ1-2; 8 bases agree with TRBD1. Germline CDR1 reads SNHLY; CDR2 reads FYNNEI. J gave up 3 bases and V 6 bases, and 3 bases lay outside the gene matches. There are 13 residues in the CDR3. The CDR3 sequence is CASSGQGHYGYTF. The CDR3, as DNA: TGTGCCAGCAGCGGACAGGGCCACTATGGCTACACCTTC.

This chain uses TRBV19 with TRBJ1-5, with D maybe TRBD1 (6 bases). This CDR3 comprises 16 residues. V lost 3 bases to trimming and J lost 1 base, with 13 bases between them. Per germline, CDR1 LNHDA and CDR2 SQIVND (reference sequence). CDR3 amino acids: CASSMRQVLSNQPQHF. The CDR3 nucleotides are TGTGCCAGTAGTATGAGACAGGTTCTAAGCAATCAGCCCCAGCATTTT.

V and J are TRBV2 and TRBJ1-5; possible D gene TRBD1, 6 bases. Between the trimmed V and J ends, which lost 7 bases and 0 bases, there was a span of 10 bases. This CDR3 comprises 14 residues. Germline V lookup: CDR1 SNHLY, CDR2 FYNNEI. The DNA for the CDR3 is TGTGCCAGCACAGGGGAATATAGCAATCAGCCCCAGCATTTT. It translates to CASTGEYSNQPQHF.

This rearrangement joins TRBV10-3 to TRBJ2-7, with 8 bases fitting TRBD1. The V gene end was trimmed by 5 bases and the J gene end by 4 bases; junction bases not matched to a gene: 4. The CDR3 runs to 13 residues. Germline V lookup: CDR1 ENHRY, CDR2 SYGVKD. The CDR3: CAISTGGKYEQYF. The DNA for the CDR3 is TGTGCCATCAGTACAGGGGGTAAATACGAGCAGTACTTC.

Regarding this clone: Within the sample, other DNA sequences also encode this same CDR3. The chain uses TRBV18 and TRBJ1-4; D unresolved. Trimming pared 1 base from V and 5 bases from J, leaving 8 bases between. The CDR3 is made up of 14 amino acids. Germline lookup yields CDR1 KGHSH and CDR2 LQKENI. CDR3 residues: CASSPQTGNEKLFF. CDR3 DNA: TGTGCCAGCTCACCACAGACGGGAAATGAAAAACTGTTTTTT.

The chain has TRBV7-9 and TRBJ2-7; 7 bases are shared with TRBD2. The J segment lost 3 bases and the V segment lost 1 base, leaving 6 bases of the junction unmatched. The CDR3 is 15 amino acids. Germline-derived CDR1 and CDR2 are SEHNR and FQNEAQ (reference sequence). In nucleotides, the CDR3 is TGTGCCAGCAGCTTAGAGTCCAGCGGGGTCTACGAGCAGTACTTC. This encodes CASSLESSGVYEQYF. The variable domain in full, completed from reference TRBV7-9 and TRBJ2-7, reads DTGVSQNPRHKITKRGQNVTFRCDPISEHNRLYWYRQTLGQGPEFLTYFQNEAQLEKSRLLSDRFSAERPKGSFSTLEIQRTEQGDSAMYLCASSLESSGVYEQYFGPGTRLTVT.

The chain employs TRBV6-1 and TRBJ1-6; weak D call: TRBD1 (5 bases). Germline V gene data show CDR1 as MNHNS and CDR2 as SASEGT. CDR3 length: 14 residues. V was pared by 0 bases and J by 11 bases, with 11 bases between. The CDR3 region is CASSEAGGNPPLHF. The CDR3 bases are TGTGCCAGCAGTGAAGCTGGGGGGAATCCACCCCTCCACTTT.

With regard to this clone: Different DNA sequences within this sample yield the same CDR3. V usage is TRBV18 and J usage is TRBJ2-7; D is perhaps TRBD1 (5 bases). The CDR3 is 13 amino acids. Deletions cut 1 base from V and 2 bases from J, with 6 bases between. Germline V gene sequence: CDR1 KGHSH, CDR2 LQKENI. CDR3 region: CASSPQGTYEQYF. In DNA, the CDR3 is TGTGCCAGCTCACCACAGGGGACCTACGAGCAGTACTTC.

The chain employs TRBV7-8 and TRBJ2-7, with TRBD1 matching 7 bases. The CDR3 length is 15 residues. The germline V gene has CDR1 SGHVS and CDR2 FQNEAQ. V was pared by 1 base and J by 1 base, with 4 bases of the junction left unmatched. The CDR3 loop is CASSLVTGVSYEQYF. The CDR3 nucleotides read TGTGCCAGCAGCTTAGTTACAGGGGTTTCCTACGAGCAGTACTTC.

The chain has TRBV2 and TRBJ1-1; the D gene is possibly TRBD1 (6 bases). Germline V CDR1 and CDR2: SNHLY, FYNNEI. This CDR3 comprises 15 residues. The ends were cut back, 5 bases at V and 4 bases at J, with 17 bases in the middle. CDR3 bases: TGTGCCAGCAGTCAAAGGGAGGGGGATGGCACTGAAGCTTTCTTT. Residues: CASSQREGDGTEAFF. The variable domain in full, completed from reference TRBV2 and TRBJ1-1, reads EPEVTQTPSHQVTQMGQEVILRCVPISNHLYFYWYRQILGQKVEFLVSFYNNEISEKSEIFDDQFSVERPDGSNFTLKIRSTKLEDSAMYFCASSQREGDGTEAFFGQGTRLTVV.

The rearrangement uses TRBV7-9 and TRBJ2-1, with D perhaps TRBD2 (5 bases). Looked up from germline, CDR1 is SEHNR and CDR2 is FQNEAQ (reference sequence). CDR3 size: 15 residues. Trimming shortened V by 4 bases and J by 0 bases, and 10 bases separated the two germline ends. This CDR3 is CASSSTSNSYNEQFF. In DNA form, the CDR3 reads TGTGCCAGCAGCTCCACTAGTAACTCCTACAATGAGCAGTTCTTC.

This sequence joins TRBV3-1 (or the pseudogene TRBV3-2) and TRBJ2-1; a weak D match, TRBD2 (6 bases). V was trimmed by 9 bases and J by 8 bases, leaving 20 bases between them. CDR1 LGHDT and CDR2 YNNKEL come from the germline V gene (reference sequence). The CDR3 is 14 amino acids. This chain's CDR3 is CASTRAGGPDEQFF. The CDR3 DNA follows: TGTGCCAGTACTCGGGCCGGGGGTCCGGATGAGCAGTTCTTC.

This clone was observed once. V usage is TRBV27 and J usage is TRBJ2-7; no reliable D call. Germline V CDR1 and CDR2: MNHEY, SMNVEV (reference sequence). This CDR3 comprises 13 residues. Trimming pared 2 bases from V and 0 bases from J, leaving 5 bases between. The CDR3 DNA follows: TGTGCCAGCAGTTTAGGCATCTCCTACGAGCAGTACTTC. Its translation is CASSLGISYEQYF.

V gene TRBV16 combines with J gene TRBJ1-1; D is uncertain. V was pared by 0 bases and J by 2 bases, with 13 bases between. CDR1 is KGHSY and CDR2 is FQNENV in the germline V gene. CDR3 size: 16 residues. As DNA, the CDR3 is TGTGCCAGCAGCCAATCCGCCGGACTCGTTAACACTGAAGCTTTCTTT. It specifies CASSQSAGLVNTEAFF. Full variable domain (remainder filled in from reference TRBV16 and TRBJ1-1): GEEVAQTPKHLVRGEGQKAKLYCAPIKGHSYVFWYQQVLKNEFKFLISFQNENVFDETGMPKERFSAKCLPNSPCSLEIQATKLEDSAVYFCASSQSAGLVNTEAFFGQGTRLTVV.

The chain uses TRBV9 and TRBJ1-6, with a tentative D call TRBD1 (5 bases). In germline, CDR1 is SGDLS, CDR2 YYNGEE. The CDR3 contains 15 residues. V lost 0 bases and J 7 bases, leaving 11 bases between the germline ends. The CDR3, as DNA: TGTGCCAGCAGCGTAGTTCCGGGGGGGAATTCACCCCTCCACTTT. Its translation: CASSVVPGGNSPLHF.

The V gene is TRBV7-9, the J gene TRBJ1-3, with a tentative D call TRBD1 (5 bases). V was cut by 7 bases and J by 4 bases, with 14 bases left in between. This CDR3 has 14 residues. The germline CDR1 and CDR2 sequences are SEHNR and FQNEAQ (reference sequence). CDR3 residues: CASTRGREGNTIYF. CDR3 DNA sequence: TGTGCCAGCACTAGGGGCAGGGAAGGAAACACCATATATTTT.

The chain couples TRBV2 to TRBJ1-6; D is undetermined. The CDR3 runs 13 residues. Germline loops: CDR1 SNHLY, CDR2 FYNNEI. V dropped 8 bases and J dropped 10 bases, with 15 bases sitting between them. The CDR3 DNA reads as TGTGCCAGCGAACGGGAAGTTGGCTCACCCCTCCACTTT. This codes for CASEREVGSPLHF.

This clone was seen only a few times. The rearrangement links TRBV6-5 to TRBJ1-3, with D possibly matching TRBD1 (6 bases). Trimming shortened V by 5 bases and J by 8 bases, and 16 bases separated the two germline ends. This CDR3 spans 14 amino acids. The germline gives CDR1 MNHEY, CDR2 SVGAGI. The CDR3 loop reads CASSLRDIRDTIYF. The DNA of the CDR3 is TGTGCCAGCAGTCTTCGGGACATAAGGGACACCATATATTTT.

This sequence joins TRBV19 and TRBJ2-5; 8 bases are a match to TRBD1. CDR1 and CDR2 from the germline V gene are LNHDA and SQIVND (reference sequence). The CDR3 contains 15 residues. V trimming: 8 bases; J trimming: 2 bases; junction bases outside the gene matches: 10. Here the CDR3 DNA reads TGTGCCAGTGCCGATACAGGGGGGAGACAAGAGACCCAGTACTTC. This codes for CASADTGGRQETQYF.

The genes are TRBV15 and TRBJ2-1, with 9 bases aligning to TRBD1. After removal of 3 bases from V and 5 bases from J, the junction contained 5 bases not matched to a gene. CDR3 length: 15 residues. Germline V gene sequence: CDR1 LNHNV, CDR2 YYDKDF (reference sequence). In DNA form, the CDR3 reads TGTGCCACCAGCAGGGGAGGGACAGGGAACAATGAGCAGTTCTTC. Translated, it gives CATSRGGTGNNEQFF.

The chain is built from TRBV5-1 and TRBJ1-1; no reliable D call. The CDR3 covers 13 residues. Between the trimmed V and J ends, which lost 6 bases and 1 base, there was a span of 10 bases. Looked up from germline, CDR1 is SGHRS and CDR2 is YFSETQ. CDR3 sequence: CASTSYRNTEAFF. The CDR3 DNA is TGCGCCAGCACCTCCTACAGGAACACTGAAGCTTTCTTT.

This clone was seen a single time. J is TRBJ2-5 and V is TRBV19; D is possibly TRBD2 (6 bases). This CDR3 has 14 amino acids. Trimming stripped 3 bases from V and 2 bases from J, with 10 bases between. CDR1 is LNHDA, CDR2 SQIVND, per germline (reference sequence). DNA of the CDR3: TGTGCCAGTAGTATGCGGGAACTTCAAGAGACCCAGTACTTC. Translated: CASSMRELQETQYF.